This T cell receptor beta chain was profiled in a study of T cells after posttransplantation cyclophosphamide. V trimming: 5 bases; J trimming: 4 bases; junction bases outside the gene matches: 16. Germline V lookup: CDR1 SEHNR, CDR2 FQNEAQ (reference sequence). The CDR3 sequence is 19 residues long. Produced via immunoSEQ multiplex PCR; TCRdb's table is partial and in-frame only. The data show some 40,000 clones, with none appearing a single time. The table lists this clone with many counts. The receptor comes from a man aged 50 or older in good health, CMV-negative, and a related stem cell transplant donor. The chain uses TRBV7-9 and TRBJ1-4; 10 bases are a match to TRBD1. Sequencing was done on a sample of PBMCs. The CDR3 nucleotides read TGTGCCAGCAGCCGACGTAGGACAGGGGGTCTACGGAGTAATGAAAAACTGTTTTTT. As protein: CASSRRRTGGLRSNEKLFF. The full variable domain, rest sourced from reference TRBV7-9 and TRBJ1-4, is DTGVSQNPRHKITKRGQNVTFRCDPISEHNRLYWYRQTLGQGPEFLTYFQNEAQLEKSRLLSDRFSAERPKGSFSTLEIQRTEQGDSAMYLCASSRRRTGGLRSNEKLFFGSGTQLSVL.